There are many counts of the clone carrying this T cell receptor (beta chain). This specimen comes from a study of T cells in Graves' hyperthyroidism and ophthalmopathy. What was amplified from RNA transcripts were TCR beta CDR3 regions. TCR CDR3 underwent first-round RT-PCR with the HTBI primer set. MiXCR, run by TCRdb on the multiplex PCR reads, gives a single entry per CDR3 protein. The table lists a few hundred thousand distinct CDR3 sequences, approximately 14% of them singletons, with around 6.6% in the top ten. The CDR3 is 14 residues long. Germline assignment: CDR1 SGHVS and CDR2 FQNEAQ. V shed 5 bases and J shed 0 bases, with 10 bases lying between them.

Material for sequencing was blood. The clonotype comes from a young woman with Graves' hyperthyroidism. V and J are TRBV7-8 and TRBJ1-1, with a possible D match to TRBD1 (5 bases). CDR3 sequence reads: CASSPGHLNTEAFF. CDR3 nucleotides: TGTGCCAGCAGCCCCGGACACTTGAACACTGAAGCTTTCTTT.